The 3 T cell receptor beta chains in this list originate from one sample, sequenced in a study of shared clonotypes between healthy human individuals. Measured with immunoSEQ multiplex PCR; TCRdb has only the in-frame clones, and not every one. The data hold around 530,000 clones, with around 81% observed a single time. Input material: PBMCs. The receptors here all came from a woman aged 40 to 50 in good health. Some clones in this sample may be carry-over from other donors' samples.

This clone was found a few times. The chain links TRBV29-1 to TRBJ2-7, with 9 bases aligning to TRBD2. The CDR3 loop spans 13 amino acids. The germline V gene has CDR1 SQVTM and CDR2 ANQGSEA. The trim removed 7 bases at V and 3 bases at J, leaving 7 bases unmatched. The CDR3 region has the DNA TGCAGCGCCGCTAGCGGGATGGACTACGAGCAGTACTTC. As protein: CSAASGMDYEQYF.

In this sample, this clone turned up once. J is TRBJ2-2 and V is TRBV11-3, with TRBD2 matching 8 bases. The V gene's germline CDR1 is SGHNT and CDR2 YENEEA. The junction had 9 bases not matched to a gene; V was cut back by 5 bases and J by 1 base. CDR3 length: 17 amino acids. For the CDR3, the DNA is TGTGCCAGCAGCCCTTCAGAGCGGGAGCTGAACACCGGGGAGCTGTTTTTT. It translates to CASSPSERELNTGELFF.

This chain joins TRBV5-1 and TRBJ2-7, with unresolved D. The V end lost 3 bases, the J end lost 5 bases, and 18 bases lay between the germline ends. The length of the CDR3 is 15 residues. CDR1 and CDR2 from the germline V gene are SGHRS and YFSETQ. The CDR3 reads CASSSTTRSLDEQYF. As DNA, the CDR3 is TGCGCCAGCAGCTCCACTACCCGCTCCCTAGACGAGCAGTACTTC. Variable domain in full (rest from reference TRBV5-1 and TRBJ2-7): KAGVTQTPRYLIKTRGQQVTLSCSPISGHRSVSWYQQTPGQGLQFLFEYFSETQRNKGNFPGRFSGRQFSNSRSEMNVSTLELGDSALYLCASSSTTRSLDEQYFGPGTRLTVT.